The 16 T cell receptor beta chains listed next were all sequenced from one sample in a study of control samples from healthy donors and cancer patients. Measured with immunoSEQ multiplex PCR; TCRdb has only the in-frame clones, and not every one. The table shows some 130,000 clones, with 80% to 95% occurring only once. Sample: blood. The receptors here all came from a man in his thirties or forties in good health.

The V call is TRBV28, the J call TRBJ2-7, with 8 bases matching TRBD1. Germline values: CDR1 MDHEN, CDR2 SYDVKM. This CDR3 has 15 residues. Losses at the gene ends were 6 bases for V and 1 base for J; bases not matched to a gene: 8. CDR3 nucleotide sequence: TGTGCCAGCAGCGAAAGGACAGGGAGTTCCTACGAGCAGTACTTC. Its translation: CASSERTGSSYEQYF.

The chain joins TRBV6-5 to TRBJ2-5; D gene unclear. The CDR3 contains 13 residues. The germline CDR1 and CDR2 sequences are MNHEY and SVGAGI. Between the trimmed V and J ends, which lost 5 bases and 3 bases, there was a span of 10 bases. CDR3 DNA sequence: TGTGCCAGCAGTCGTGTTGCGAAAGAGACCCAGTACTTC. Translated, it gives CASSRVAKETQYF.

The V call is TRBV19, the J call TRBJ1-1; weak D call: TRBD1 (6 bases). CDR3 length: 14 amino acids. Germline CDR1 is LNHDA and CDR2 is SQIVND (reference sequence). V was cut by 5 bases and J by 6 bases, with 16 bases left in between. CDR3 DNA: TGTGCCAGTAGTGTCGACAGGATAGGCTCTGAAGCTTTCTTT. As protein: CASSVDRIGSEAFF.

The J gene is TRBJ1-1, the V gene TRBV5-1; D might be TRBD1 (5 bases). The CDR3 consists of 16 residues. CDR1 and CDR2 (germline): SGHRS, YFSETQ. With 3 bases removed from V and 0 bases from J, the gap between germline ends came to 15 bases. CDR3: CASSSRTSSMNTEAFF. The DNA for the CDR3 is TGCGCCAGCAGCTCCCGGACAAGCAGCATGAACACTGAAGCTTTCTTT.

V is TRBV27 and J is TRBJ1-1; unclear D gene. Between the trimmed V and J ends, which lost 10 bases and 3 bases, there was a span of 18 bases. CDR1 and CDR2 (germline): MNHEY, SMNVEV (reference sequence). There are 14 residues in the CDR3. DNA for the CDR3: TGTGCCACCAAAAGTCTGTGGAGTGACACTGAAGCTTTCTTT. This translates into CATKSLWSDTEAFF.

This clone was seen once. The CDR3 DNA follows: TGCGCCAGCAGTGAGGACAGCAACTATGGCTACACCTTC. It translates to CASSEDSNYGYTF. This chain joins TRBV10-2 and TRBJ1-2; TRBD1 might be the D (5 bases). This CDR3 spans 13 amino acids. Germline assignment: CDR1 WSHSY and CDR2 SAAADI. Trimming took off 2 bases at V and 2 bases at J, with 6 bases between the two ends.

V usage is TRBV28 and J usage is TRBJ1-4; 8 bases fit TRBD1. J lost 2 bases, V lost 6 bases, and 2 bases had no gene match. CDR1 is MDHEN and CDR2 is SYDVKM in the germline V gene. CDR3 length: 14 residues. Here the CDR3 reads CASRPGGTNEKLFF. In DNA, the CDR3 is TGTGCCAGCAGGCCAGGGGGCACTAATGAAAAACTGTTTTTT.

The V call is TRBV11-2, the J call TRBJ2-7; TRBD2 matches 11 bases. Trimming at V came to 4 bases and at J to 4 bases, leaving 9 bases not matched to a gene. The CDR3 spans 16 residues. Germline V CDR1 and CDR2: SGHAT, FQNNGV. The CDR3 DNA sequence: TGTGCCAGCAGCTCGGTGATGCTAGCGGGAGGATACGAGCAGTACTTC. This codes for CASSSVMLAGGYEQYF.

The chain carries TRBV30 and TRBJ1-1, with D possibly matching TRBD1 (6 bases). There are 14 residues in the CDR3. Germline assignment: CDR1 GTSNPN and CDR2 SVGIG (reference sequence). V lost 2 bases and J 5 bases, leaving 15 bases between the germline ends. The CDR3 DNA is TGTGCCTGGAGTCCGGGGGGCGCCTTTACTGAAGCTTTCTTT. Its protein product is CAWSPGGAFTEAFF.

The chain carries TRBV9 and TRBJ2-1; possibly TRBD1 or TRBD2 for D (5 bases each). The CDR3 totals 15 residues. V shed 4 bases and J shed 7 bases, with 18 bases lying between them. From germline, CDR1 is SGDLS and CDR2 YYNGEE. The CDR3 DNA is TGTGCCAGCAGCCTTACCGGGACCCAAACAAATGAGCAGTTCTTC. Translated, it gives CASSLTGTQTNEQFF.

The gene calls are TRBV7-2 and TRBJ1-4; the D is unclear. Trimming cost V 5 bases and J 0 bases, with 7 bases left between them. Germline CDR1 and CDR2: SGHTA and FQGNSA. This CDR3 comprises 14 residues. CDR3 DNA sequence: TGTGCCAGCAGCATCAGTGCAACTAATGAAAAACTGTTTTTT. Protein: CASSISATNEKLFF.

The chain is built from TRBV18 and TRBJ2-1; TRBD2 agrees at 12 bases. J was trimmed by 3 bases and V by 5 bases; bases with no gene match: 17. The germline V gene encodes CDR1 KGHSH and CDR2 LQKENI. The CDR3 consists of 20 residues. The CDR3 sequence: CASSYRTASGRGGYYNEQFF. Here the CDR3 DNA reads TGTGCCAGCTCATACCGGACGGCTAGCGGGAGGGGGGGATACTACAATGAGCAGTTCTTC.

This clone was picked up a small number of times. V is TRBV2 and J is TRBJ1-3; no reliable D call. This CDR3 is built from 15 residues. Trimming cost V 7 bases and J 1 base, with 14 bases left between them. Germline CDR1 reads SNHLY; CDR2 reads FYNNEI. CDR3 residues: CASNRAASSGNTIYF. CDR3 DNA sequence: TGTGCCAGCAATAGGGCAGCTTCGTCTGGAAACACCATATATTTT.

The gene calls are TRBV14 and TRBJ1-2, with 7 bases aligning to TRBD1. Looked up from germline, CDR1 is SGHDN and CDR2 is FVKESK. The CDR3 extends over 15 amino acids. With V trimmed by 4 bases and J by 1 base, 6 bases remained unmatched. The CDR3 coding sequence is TGTGCCAGCAGCCGATTTAGGGACAGTAACTATGGCTACACCTTC. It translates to CASSRFRDSNYGYTF.

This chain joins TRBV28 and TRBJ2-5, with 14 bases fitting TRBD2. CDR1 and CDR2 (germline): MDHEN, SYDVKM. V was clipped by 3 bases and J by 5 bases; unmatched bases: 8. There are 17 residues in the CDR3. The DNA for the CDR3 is TGTGCCAGCAGTTTCCCTGGACTAGCGGGAGGTTCGGAGACCCAGTACTTC. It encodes CASSFPGLAGGSETQYF.

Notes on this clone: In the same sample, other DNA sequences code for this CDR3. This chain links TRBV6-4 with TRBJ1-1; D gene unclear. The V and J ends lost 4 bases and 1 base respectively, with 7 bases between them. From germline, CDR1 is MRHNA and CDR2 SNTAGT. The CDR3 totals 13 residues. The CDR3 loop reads CASSASGNTEAFF. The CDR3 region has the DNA TGTGCCAGCAGTGCTTCGGGGAACACTGAAGCTTTCTTT.